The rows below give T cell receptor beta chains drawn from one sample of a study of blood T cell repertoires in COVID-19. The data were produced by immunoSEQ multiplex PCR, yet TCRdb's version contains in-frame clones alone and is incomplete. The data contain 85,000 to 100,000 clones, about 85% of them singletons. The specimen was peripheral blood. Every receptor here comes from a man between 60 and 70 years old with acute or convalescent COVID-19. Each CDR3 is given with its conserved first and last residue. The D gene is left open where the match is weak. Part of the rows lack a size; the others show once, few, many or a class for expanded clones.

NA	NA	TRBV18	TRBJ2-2	TGTGCCAGCTCCCGGGAGGGGGCACAGCCCGGGGAGCTGTTTTTT	CASSREGAQPGELFF
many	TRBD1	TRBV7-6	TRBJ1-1	TGTGCCAGCAGTTCAGGACAGGGGAAAACTGAAGCTTTCTTT	CASSSGQGKTEAFF
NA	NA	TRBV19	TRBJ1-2	TGTGCCAGTAGTATGGTAGCTAACTATGGCTACACCTTC	CASSMVANYGYTF
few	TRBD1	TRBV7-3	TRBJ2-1	TGTGCCAGCAGCCGGGACAGGGCCTACAATGAGCAGTTCTTC	CASSRDRAYNEQFF
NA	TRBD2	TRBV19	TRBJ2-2	TGTGCCAGATCGAAGGGGACTAGCGGGGTCGTTTGGTACACCGGGGAGCTGTTTTTT	CARSKGTSGVVWYTGELFF
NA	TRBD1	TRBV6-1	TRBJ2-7	TGTGCCAGCAGTGAGACAGGGTTCTACGAGCAGTACTTC	CASSETGFYEQYF
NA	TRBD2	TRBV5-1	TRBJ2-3	TGCGCCAGCCGCCGGACGACTAGCGGGATTCCCACAGATACGCAGTATTTT	CASRRTTSGIPTDTQYF
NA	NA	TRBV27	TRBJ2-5	TGTGCCAGCAGTTTATCGCAGGGGTTCGGGGAGACCCAGTACTTC	CASSLSQGFGETQYF
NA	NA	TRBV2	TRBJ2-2	TGTGCCAGCAGTGTGTACCGGACAGGGGGACTAGCGGCACCAACCGGGGAGCTGTTTTTT	CASSVYRTGGLAAPTGELFF
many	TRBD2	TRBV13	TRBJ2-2	TGTGCCAGCAGCTTCGCAGCGGGAAGCGTGAACACCGGGGAGCTGTTTTTT	CASSFAAGSVNTGELFF
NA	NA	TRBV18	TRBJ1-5	TGTGCCAGCTCACCGGACAGCGCCAATCAGCCCCAGCATTTT	CASSPDSANQPQHF
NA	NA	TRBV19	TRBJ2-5	TGTGCCAGTAGTATATCAGCGGACCAAGAGACCCAGTACTTC	CASSISADQETQYF
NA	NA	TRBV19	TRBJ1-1	TGTGCCAGTAGTACTAAGGGGCCTAACACTGAAGCTTTCTTT	CASSTKGPNTEAFF
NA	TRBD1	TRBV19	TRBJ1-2	TGTGCCAGTGGGCAGGGGGGACTCTATGGCTACACCTTC	CASGQGGLYGYTF
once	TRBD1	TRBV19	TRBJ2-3	TGTGCCAGTAGTGATCGGGACAGGGGTAGTGATACGCAGTATTTT	CASSDRDRGSDTQYF
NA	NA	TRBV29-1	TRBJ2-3	TGCAGCGTCGCGGGGAGTCCTAGCACAGATACGCAGTATTTT	CSVAGSPSTDTQYF
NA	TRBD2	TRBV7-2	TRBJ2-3	TGTGCCAGCAGCCCCCGAGCGGGGGGGTACTCTAGCACAGATACGCAGTATTTT	CASSPRAGGYSSTDTQYF
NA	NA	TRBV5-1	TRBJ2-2	TGCGCCAGCAGCTTGGCTCTCGGGGAGCTGTTTTTT	CASSLALGELFF
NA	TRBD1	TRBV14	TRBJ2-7	TGTGCCAGCAGCCAAGGAACAGGGGGCCCCTACGAGCAGTACTTC	CASSQGTGGPYEQYF
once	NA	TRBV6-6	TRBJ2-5	TGTGCCAGCAGTTTCCTTGGGGCGGACAAAGGAGAGACCCAGTACTTC	CASSFLGADKGETQYF
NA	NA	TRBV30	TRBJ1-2	TGTGCCTGGAAAGGGGATAGGTATGGCTACACCTTC	CAWKGDRYGYTF
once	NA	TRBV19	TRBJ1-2	TGTGCCAGTAGTACCAAGACAGATACTAACTATGGCTACACCTTC	CASSTKTDTNYGYTF
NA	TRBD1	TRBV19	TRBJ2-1	TGTGCCAGTAGTCCCAGGACAGGGGGCGATTATGAGCAGTTCTTC	CASSPRTGGDYEQFF
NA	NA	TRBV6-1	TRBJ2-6	TGTGCCAGCAGTGAAGATCCCCCTCTATTGTCTGGGGCCAACGTCCTGACTTTC	CASSEDPPLLSGANVLTF
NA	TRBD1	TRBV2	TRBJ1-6	TGTGCCAGCAGAGGGACAGTAGGGTCACCCCTCCACTTT	CASRGTVGSPLHF
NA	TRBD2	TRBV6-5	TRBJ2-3	TGTGCCAGCAGGGCTAGCGGGTACACAGATACGCAGTATTTT	CASRASGYTDTQYF